The 28 T cell receptor beta chains reported below all come from one sample, sequenced in a study of post-analysis software for immune sequencing data. Study results and caveats: When patients were compared with controls, about 5 TRBV segments were more frequent, TRBV5-6, TRBV5-1 and TRBV20-1 among them.

Built from TCR beta cDNA, the libraries had unique molecular identifiers in them. MiXCR, run by TCRdb on the PCR reads, gives a single entry per CDR3 protein. The sample has about half a million distinct CDR3 sequences, approximately 34% seen once. These receptors' antigens are unknown. The sequenced sample was blood. These receptors all stem from a girl aged 2-17 years with multiple sclerosis.

The chain is built from TRBV4-1 and TRBJ1-2; unclear D gene. Looked up from germline, CDR1 is MGHRA and CDR2 is YSYEKL. Deletions cut 3 bases from V and 7 bases from J, with 18 bases between. The CDR3 extends over 15 amino acids. CDR3 residues: CASSQMGFDVSGYTF. In nucleotides, the CDR3 is TGCGCCAGCAGCCAGATGGGCTTTGATGTGAGTGGCTACACCTTC.

In this sample, this clonotype turned up a few times. The rearrangement uses TRBV12-3 or TRBV12-4 and TRBJ2-1; no reliable D call. Trimming took 2 bases from V and 9 from J, leaving 2 bases between them. CDR3 length: 10 amino acids. The CDR3 loop is CASSLFEQFF. The CDR3 region has the DNA TGTGCCAGCAGTTTATTTGAGCAGTTCTTC.

This clonotype appeared a few times. The V and J genes are TRBV10-3 and TRBJ2-5; D remains unclear. Germline V gene sequence: CDR1 ENHRY, CDR2 SYGVKD. V was trimmed by 0 bases and J by 4 bases, leaving 3 bases between them. The CDR3 extends over 12 amino acids. In nucleotides, the CDR3 is TGTGCCATCAGTGAGTCGACAGAGACCCAGTACTTC. Protein product: CAISESTETQYF.

V usage is TRBV27 and J usage is TRBJ1-5; possibly TRBD1 for D (5 bases). Germline assignment: CDR1 MNHEY and CDR2 SMNVEV (reference sequence). The CDR3 covers 15 residues. Trimming left V 2 bases short and J 4 bases short, with 12 bases between. DNA of the CDR3: TGTGCCAGCAGTTTAACGGGACTGATAAATCAGCCCCAGCATTTT. This sequence encodes CASSLTGLINQPQHF.

This clonotype was recorded many times. The chain recombines TRBV5-1 with TRBJ2-7, with 7 bases fitting TRBD1. Unmatched junction bases numbered 8, after V lost 0 bases and J lost 2 bases. CDR3 length equals 16 residues. The V gene's germline CDR1 is SGHRS and CDR2 YFSETQ. CDR3 protein: CASSLGTTGTAYEQYF. DNA for the CDR3: TGCGCCAGCAGCTTGGGGACAACCGGGACAGCCTACGAGCAGTACTTC. Variable domain in full (rest from reference TRBV5-1 and TRBJ2-7): KAGVTQTPRYLIKTRGQQVTLSCSPISGHRSVSWYQQTPGQGLQFLFEYFSETQRNKGNFPGRFSGRQFSNSRSEMNVSTLELGDSALYLCASSLGTTGTAYEQYFGPGTRLTVT.

In this sample, this clonotype turned up a few times. The chain uses TRBV9 and TRBJ2-3, with D perhaps given as TRBD1 or TRBD2 (5 bases each). The V gene lost 3 bases and the J gene lost 4 bases, with 9 bases spanning the gap. Germline CDR1 reads SGDLS; CDR2 reads YYNGEE. The CDR3 has 13 amino acids. CDR3 protein: CASSAEGPDTQYF. CDR3 DNA sequence: TGTGCCAGCAGCGCCGAGGGGCCAGATACGCAGTATTTT.

CDR3 bases: TGTGCCAGCAGCAGACAGGAAAGGCATGAAGCTTTCTTT. This gives the protein CASSRQERHEAFF. The V and J genes are TRBV5-5 and TRBJ1-1; tentative D call: TRBD1 (6 bases). V shed 4 bases and J shed 7 bases, with 14 bases lying between them. The CDR3 extends over 13 amino acids. Germline-derived CDR1 and CDR2 are SGHKS and YYEKEE (reference sequence).

This clonotype was seen a handful of times. This chain uses TRBV2 with TRBJ2-5; 9 positions match TRBD1. With the DNA end fitting TRBJ2-7 better, the J assignment may be wrong. The CDR3 runs to 14 residues. Per germline, CDR1 SNHLY and CDR2 FYNNEI. The CDR3 nucleotides are TGTGCCAGCAGTGGGACAGGGGTGAGGATCGAGCAGTACTTC. Translating it yields CASSGTGVRIEQYF.

This clonotype was seen more than once but under ten times. The rearrangement uses TRBV7-8 and TRBJ1-1; D perhaps matches TRBD1 (5 bases). Germline V gene data show CDR1 as SGHVS and CDR2 as FQNEAQ. CDR3 length: 12 residues. With 7 bases removed from V and 7 bases from J, the gap between germline ends came to 13 bases. CDR3 DNA sequence: TGTGCCAGCATCGGAGGGACGGTTGAAGCTTTCTTT. Amino acid sequence: CASIGGTVEAFF. Complete variable domain (other parts from reference TRBV7-8 and TRBJ1-1): GAGVSQSPRYKVAKRGQDVALRCDPISGHVSLFWYQQALGQGPEFLTYFQNEAQLDKSGLPSDRFFAERPEGSVSTLKIQRTQQEDSAVYLCASIGGTVEAFFGQGTRLTVV.

This clonotype was found a few times. The rearrangement joins TRBV20-1 to TRBJ2-6, with a weak D call TRBD1 (6 bases). Germline CDR1 is DFQATT and CDR2 is SNEGSKA (reference sequence). V lost 1 base to trimming and J lost 0 bases, with 16 bases between them. The CDR3 runs to 18 residues. The CDR3 protein is CSARVNRAHSSGANVLTF. The CDR3 DNA reads TGCAGTGCTAGAGTAAACAGGGCACATTCCTCTGGGGCCAACGTCCTGACTTTC.

This chain links TRBV5-8 with TRBJ1-6, with D tentatively TRBD1 (5 bases). The germline V and J ends were trimmed by 6 bases and 0 bases, with 10 bases remaining between them. Per the germline V gene, CDR1 is SGHTS and CDR2 is YDEGEE. The CDR3 has 15 amino acids. As DNA, the CDR3 is TGTGCCAGCACCGGGGGGAGCTCCTATAATTCACCCCTCCACTTT. Residues: CASTGGSSYNSPLHF.

The rearrangement links TRBV6-6 to TRBJ2-5, with a possible D match to TRBD2 (7 bases). Germline V lookup: CDR1 MNHNY, CDR2 SVGAGI (reference sequence). CDR3 length: 17 amino acids. Trimming stripped 0 bases from V and 0 bases from J, with 14 bases between. The CDR3 coding sequence is TGTGCCAGCAGTTACTCGACAAGGGGGGGGAACCAAGAGACCCAGTACTTC. This sequence encodes CASSYSTRGGNQETQYF.

The rearrangement links TRBV6-5 to TRBJ2-7; TRBD1 agrees at 8 bases. CDR1 MNHEY and CDR2 SVGAGI come from the germline V gene. The CDR3 consists of 13 residues. The J segment lost 2 bases and the V segment lost 7 bases, leaving 4 bases of the junction unmatched. The CDR3 here is CASKRTGTYEQYF. The CDR3 DNA sequence: TGTGCCAGCAAACGGACAGGGACCTACGAGCAGTACTTC.

The V and J genes are TRBV5-6 and TRBJ2-5; a weak D match, TRBD1 (6 bases). CDR3 size: 15 residues. V shed 4 bases and J shed 7 bases, with 20 bases lying between them. Germline CDR1 and CDR2: SGHDT and YYEEEE. The CDR3 is CASSPGQGHFWTQYF. The CDR3 nucleotides read TGTGCCAGCAGCCCCGGTCAGGGGCATTTCTGGACCCAGTACTTC.

The chain uses TRBV12-3 or TRBV12-4 and TRBJ1-1; tentative D call: TRBD1 (6 bases). Trimming cost V 5 bases and J 1 base, with 17 bases left between them. The CDR3 is made up of 16 amino acids. CDR3 nucleotide sequence: TGTGCCAGCAGTACGAGATACAGGGCTTCGAACACTGAAGCTTTCTTT. It is translated as CASSTRYRASNTEAFF.

This clonotype was seen a handful of times. This chain joins TRBV14 and TRBJ1-2; D might be TRBD1 (6 bases). The length of the CDR3 is 14 residues. CDR1 is SGHDN and CDR2 is FVKESK in the germline V gene. Trimming removed 0 bases from V and 3 bases from J, with 8 bases in between. CDR3 nucleotide sequence: TGTGCCAGCAGCCAAGATAACAGGGACTATGGCTACACCTTC. Translated: CASSQDNRDYGYTF.

The chain joins TRBV20-1 to TRBJ1-2; maybe TRBD1 (6 bases). The CDR3 length is 16 residues. V was cut by 6 bases and J by 4 bases, with 24 bases left in between. From germline, CDR1 is DFQATT and CDR2 SNEGSKA (reference sequence). In DNA form, the CDR3 reads TGCAGTGCCCCCCGGCAGGGGAGGGAGGGGTTCTATGGCTACACCTTC. This translates into CSAPRQGREGFYGYTF.

This clonotype turned up a few times. CDR3 residues: CSARGPQGSTYEQYF. CDR3 sequence (DNA): TGCAGTGCTAGAGGTCCCCAGGGCTCTACCTACGAGCAGTACTTC. The rearrangement uses TRBV20-1 and TRBJ2-7; D might be TRBD1 (5 bases). The CDR3 runs 15 residues. Germline V gene data show CDR1 as DFQATT and CDR2 as SNEGSKA (reference sequence). V was clipped by 1 base and J by 2 bases, with 15 bases between them.

This clonotype was counted between two and nine times. The V call is TRBV3-1, the J call TRBJ2-5; the D call may be TRBD1 or TRBD2 (5 bases each). The assigned J gene may be wrong: the sequence end matches TRBJ2-7 better. From germline, CDR1 is LGHDT and CDR2 YNNKEL (reference sequence). The CDR3 runs 13 residues. The CDR3 DNA reads TGTGCCAGCAGCGGGGACCTAGGCTCCGAGCAGTACTTC. This codes for CASSGDLGSEQYF.

This rearrangement joins TRBV12-3 or TRBV12-4 to TRBJ1-2; 9 nucleotides agree with TRBD1. The CDR3 contains 16 residues. J lost 3 bases, V lost 6 bases, and 11 bases had no gene match. The CDR3 DNA reads as TGTGCCAGCAGCCGATACCGGGACAGGGAGGACTATGGCTACACCTTC. The encoded protein is CASSRYRDREDYGYTF.

This chain links TRBV29-1 with TRBJ1-2; a possible D gene is TRBD1 (5 bases). Between the trimmed V and J ends, which lost 4 bases and 2 bases, there was a span of 14 bases. This CDR3 comprises 14 residues. The germline V gene encodes CDR1 SQVTM and CDR2 ANQGSEA. CDR3 nucleotide sequence: TGCAGCGTTGTCGCCAGGGCAGCGAACTATGGCTACACCTTC. It translates to CSVVARAANYGYTF.

This chain connects TRBV10-2 to TRBJ1-2; no clear D. Germline lookup yields CDR1 WSHSY and CDR2 SAAADI. The CDR3 runs to 15 residues. Deletions cut 0 bases from V and 0 bases from J, with 8 bases between. The CDR3 coding sequence is TGCGCCAGCAGTGAGTCTCAGATAGCTAACTATGGCTACACCTTC. Protein: CASSESQIANYGYTF.

This chain connects TRBV20-1 to TRBJ1-5, with D possibly matching TRBD1 (6 bases). V was trimmed by 1 base and J by 2 bases, leaving 15 bases between them. The CDR3 runs 16 residues. CDR1 is DFQATT, CDR2 SNEGSKA, per germline (reference sequence). The CDR3 coding sequence is TGCAGTGCTAGAGGGGGGCGAGGGGAAGGCAATCAGCCCCAGCATTTT. This sequence encodes CSARGGRGEGNQPQHF.

Only a few counts were recorded for this clonotype. The chain has TRBV11-2 and TRBJ2-1, with TRBD2 identical over 8 bases. The CDR3 is 13 residues long. Germline CDR1 and CDR2: SGHAT and FQNNGV. The V gene end was trimmed by 3 bases and the J gene end by 8 bases; junction bases not matched to a gene: 3. For the CDR3, the DNA is TGTGCCAGCAGCTTCGACGGGAGGGATGAGCAGTTCTTC. This translates into CASSFDGRDEQFF.

V usage is TRBV27 and J usage is TRBJ2-5, with a tentative D call TRBD2 (5 bases). The CDR3 has 15 residues. From germline, CDR1 is MNHEY and CDR2 SMNVEV (reference sequence). With 0 bases removed from V and 1 base from J, the gap between germline ends came to 9 bases. The CDR3 DNA reads TGTGCCAGCAGTTTATCGATGGAGGTCCAAGAGACCCAGTACTTC. This codes for CASSLSMEVQETQYF.

The table lists this clonotype with a few counts. The chain couples TRBV28 to TRBJ2-1, with D maybe TRBD2 (5 bases). Germline CDR1 reads MDHEN; CDR2 reads SYDVKM. The length of the CDR3 is 12 residues. Trimming pared 6 bases from V and 6 bases from J, leaving 9 bases between. CDR3 sequence reads: CASRDWTNEQFF. For the CDR3, the DNA is TGTGCCAGCAGGGACTGGACCAATGAGCAGTTCTTC.

The chain recombines TRBV5-5 with TRBJ2-7, with D unclear. Germline CDR1 SGHKS, CDR2 YYEKEE (reference sequence). Trimming pared 4 bases from V and 5 bases from J, leaving 10 bases between. The CDR3 spans 12 residues. The CDR3 region has the DNA TGTGCCAGCAGCCCCCAGTGGGACGAGCAGTACTTC. It encodes CASSPQWDEQYF.

The V and J genes are TRBV20-1 and TRBJ1-2, with 10 bases aligning to TRBD1. Germline CDR1 DFQATT, CDR2 SNEGSKA (reference sequence). With 6 bases clipped from V and 10 bases from J, the junction kept 11 bases outside the gene matches. The CDR3 spans 13 residues. CDR3 coding DNA: TGCAGTGCCACCCGGGACAGGGGAATAGACTACACCTTC. This codes for CSATRDRGIDYTF.